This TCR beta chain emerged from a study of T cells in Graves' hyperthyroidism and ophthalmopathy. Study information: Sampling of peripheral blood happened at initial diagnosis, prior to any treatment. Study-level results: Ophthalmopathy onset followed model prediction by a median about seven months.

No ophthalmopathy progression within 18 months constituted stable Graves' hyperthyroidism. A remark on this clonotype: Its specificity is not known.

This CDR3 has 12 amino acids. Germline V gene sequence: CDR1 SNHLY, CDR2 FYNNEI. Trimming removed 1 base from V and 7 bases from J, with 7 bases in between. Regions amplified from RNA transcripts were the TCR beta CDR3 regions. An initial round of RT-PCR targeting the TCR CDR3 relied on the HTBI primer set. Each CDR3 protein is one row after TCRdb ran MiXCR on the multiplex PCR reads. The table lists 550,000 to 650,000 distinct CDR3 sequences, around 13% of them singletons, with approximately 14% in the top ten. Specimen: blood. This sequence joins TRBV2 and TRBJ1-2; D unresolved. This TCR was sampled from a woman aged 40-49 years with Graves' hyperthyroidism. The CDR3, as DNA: TGTGCCAGCAGTGAAGGAGGGCTTGGCTACACCTTC. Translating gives CASSEGGLGYTF.